These 31 T cell receptor beta chains originate from one sample sequenced in a study of vaccination effects on CD4 cells after COVID-19. Antigen-specific CD4+ T cells were expanded (with viral peptide pools) by the ViraFEST assay ahead of sequencing. Following 10 days of culture, CD4+ T cells were isolated. Using immunoSEQ multiplex PCR, the repertoire was profiled, and TCRdb retains in-frame clones only, with some absent. The table records about 54,000 clones, over 80% of them present only once. Their recognized antigens are unknown. The sequencing used CD4+ T cells from PBMCs cultured with HCoV-229E spike peptides, collected before COVID-19 vaccination. These receptors came from a human donor who received a COVID-19 vaccine.

The rearrangement links TRBV5-1 to TRBJ2-3; D unclear. This CDR3 has 12 amino acids. The V end lost 0 bases, the J end lost 6 bases, and 5 bases lay between the germline ends. Per germline, CDR1 SGHRS and CDR2 YFSETQ. The CDR3 reads CASSLGADTQYF. The CDR3 DNA follows: TGCGCCAGCAGCTTGGGGGCCGATACGCAGTATTTT.

V is TRBV12-3 or TRBV12-4 and J is TRBJ2-5; no clear D gene. Trimming stripped 5 bases from V and 5 bases from J, with 9 bases between. This CDR3 contains 12 residues. CDR3 nucleotides: TGTGCCAGCAGTACTATTAGGGAGACCCAGTACTTC. This encodes CASSTIRETQYF.

This chain links TRBV11-3 with TRBJ2-1; a possible D gene is TRBD1 (5 bases). The CDR3 covers 15 residues. CDR1 and CDR2 from the germline V gene are SGHNT and YENEEA. V gave up 1 base and J gave up 6 bases, with 13 bases separating them. The CDR3 coding sequence is TGTGCCAGCAGCTTAGGGACACTTTACTTCAATGAGCAGTTCTTC. It translates to CASSLGTLYFNEQFF.

The V call is TRBV7-6, the J call TRBJ2-3, with 7 bases lining up with TRBD2. The V segment lost 4 bases and the J segment 3 bases; nucleotides outside the gene matches: 13. CDR3 length: 17 amino acids. The V gene's germline CDR1 is SGHVS and CDR2 FNYEAQ. DNA for the CDR3: TGTGCCAGCAGCTCCCTGGGTGGCGGGGGAGCTACAGATACGCAGTATTTT. It translates to CASSSLGGGGATDTQYF.

CDR3 residues: CASSLGAGTQETQYF. As DNA, the CDR3 is TGTGCCAGCAGCTTAGGGGCGGGGACGCAAGAGACCCAGTACTTC. The rearrangement uses TRBV7-8 and TRBJ2-5, with D perhaps TRBD2 (6 bases). The V gene lost 1 base and the J gene lost 2 bases, with 11 bases spanning the gap. CDR1 and CDR2 (germline): SGHVS, FQNEAQ. The CDR3 is 15 residues long.

The chain has TRBV30 and TRBJ2-2; D is perhaps TRBD1 (5 bases). The CDR3 is 15 amino acids. The V and J ends lost 8 bases and 1 base respectively, with 17 bases between them. The germline V gene encodes CDR1 GTSNPN and CDR2 SVGIG (reference sequence). CDR3 residues: CAAPQGTLNTGELFF. In DNA, the CDR3 is TGTGCCGCCCCCCAGGGAACCTTGAACACCGGGGAGCTGTTTTTT.

This sequence joins TRBV5-1 and TRBJ1-2; perhaps TRBD1 as D (5 bases). The length of the CDR3 is 13 residues. Germline values: CDR1 SGHRS, CDR2 YFSETQ. The V end was cut by 4 bases, the J end by 1 base, with 8 bases between. CDR3: CASSEGINYGYTF. CDR3 in DNA: TGCGCCAGCAGCGAGGGGATTAACTATGGCTACACCTTC.

This chain links TRBV6-2 or TRBV6-3 with TRBJ2-7; tentative D call: TRBD1 (5 bases). Germline lookup yields CDR1 MNHEY and CDR2 SVGEGT. The CDR3 consists of 16 residues. V dropped 0 bases and J dropped 6 bases, with 18 bases sitting between them. The CDR3 DNA follows: TGTGCCAGCAGTTACTCAGGCAGGGCCGGACGAAGCGAGCAGTACGTC. Its protein is CASSYSGRAGRSEQYV.

In DNA form, the CDR3 reads TGTGCCAGCAGTGCCGGGTTCTACAATGAGCAGTTCTTC. Protein: CASSAGFYNEQFF. The rearrangement uses TRBV2 and TRBJ2-1, with D hard to call. The V gene's germline CDR1 is SNHLY and CDR2 FYNNEI. The CDR3 sequence is 13 residues long. Trimming stripped 4 bases from V and 3 bases from J, with 7 bases between.

The V and J genes are TRBV12-3 or TRBV12-4 and TRBJ2-5, with D uncertain. This CDR3 spans 13 amino acids. Trimming shortened V by 6 bases and J by 5 bases, and 13 bases separated the two germline ends. The CDR3 DNA follows: TGTGCCAGCAGAGGCCCTAGGAAGGAGACCCAGTACTTC. Translating gives CASRGPRKETQYF.

V and J are TRBV10-2 and TRBJ1-6, with 7 bases lining up with TRBD1. V lost 7 bases to trimming and J lost 5 bases; unmatched junction nucleotides: 8. Per germline, CDR1 WSHSY and CDR2 SAAADI. The CDR3 spans 15 residues. The CDR3 protein is CASTIQGGNNSPLHF. CDR3 in DNA: TGCGCCAGCACGATCCAGGGGGGCAATAATTCACCCCTCCACTTT.

This chain joins TRBV18 and TRBJ1-4, with 8 nucleotides matching TRBD1. The CDR3 is made up of 14 amino acids. In germline, CDR1 is KGHSH, CDR2 LQKENI. Trimming at V came to 4 bases and at J to 10 bases, leaving 8 bases not matched to a gene. As DNA, the CDR3 is TGTGCCAGCTCACTAGGACAGGGCTCAGGAAAACTGTTTTTT. This translates into CASSLGQGSGKLFF.

The CDR3 loop is CASSTTSGGALSQYF. DNA for the CDR3: TGTGCCAGCAGCACGACTAGCGGGGGGGCTCTATCGCAGTATTTT. V is TRBV7-2 and J is TRBJ2-3; TRBD2 matches at 14 bases. CDR3 size: 15 residues. Germline CDR1 reads SGHTA; CDR2 reads FQGNSA. V was clipped by 5 bases and J by 10 bases; unmatched bases: 8.

This clone has a handful of counts. The V gene is TRBV9, the J gene TRBJ2-1, with a possible D match to TRBD1 (6 bases). Germline V gene lookup returns CDR1 SGDLS and CDR2 YYNGEE. CDR3 length: 15 amino acids. Trimming left V 5 bases short and J 7 bases short, with 19 bases between. The CDR3 DNA sequence: TGTGCCAGCAGTTCCGGGACAACCAGAGTAAATGAGCAGTTCTTC. Translation gives CASSSGTTRVNEQFF.

The chain joins TRBV10-3 to TRBJ2-3, with TRBD2 matching 9 bases. Trimming removed 2 bases from V and 4 bases from J; junction bases left unmatched: 4. Per germline, CDR1 ENHRY and CDR2 SYGVKD. This CDR3 is built from 15 residues. CDR3 nucleotides: TGTGCCATCAGTGAGGGGCTAGCGGGGTCAGATACGCAGTATTTT. Translating gives CAISEGLAGSDTQYF.

This clone occurred a few times. The genes are TRBV4-1 and TRBJ1-2; D not resolved. V was shortened by 4 bases and J by 0 bases, with 12 bases between the two germline ends. Germline V gene lookup returns CDR1 MGHRA and CDR2 YSYEKL. The CDR3 totals 15 residues. The chain's CDR3 is CASSPIGSANYGYTF. In DNA form, the CDR3 reads TGCGCCAGCAGCCCGATCGGATCGGCTAACTATGGCTACACCTTC.

This chain joins TRBV30 and TRBJ1-3, with TRBD1 identical over 8 bases. The junction had 7 bases not matched to a gene; V was cut back by 0 bases and J by 3 bases. Germline CDR1 GTSNPN, CDR2 SVGIG (reference sequence). CDR3 length: 16 amino acids. CDR3 protein: CAWSVPGRGLGNTIYF. For the CDR3, the DNA is TGTGCCTGGAGTGTACCCGGCAGGGGGCTTGGAAACACCATATATTTT.

The CDR3 protein is CASMGQANQPQHF. The CDR3 DNA follows: TGTGCCAGCATGGGACAGGCCAATCAGCCCCAGCATTTT. The gene calls are TRBV2 and TRBJ1-5; 8 bases agree with TRBD1. CDR1 is SNHLY and CDR2 is FYNNEI in the germline V gene. Trimming took 7 bases from V and 3 from J; bases not matched to a gene: 2. This CDR3 spans 13 amino acids.

This clone was counted a few times. The chain joins TRBV7-9 to TRBJ2-7; D ambiguous. CDR3 length: 17 amino acids. The ends were cut back, 2 bases at V and 3 bases at J, with 20 bases in the middle. Germline V gene sequence: CDR1 SEHNR, CDR2 FQNEAQ (reference sequence). DNA of the CDR3: TGTGCCAGCAGCTTATCCCCCAGAAGGCAGCCGAACTACGAGCAGTACGTC. It encodes CASSLSPRRQPNYEQYV.

The rearrangement links TRBV5-1 to TRBJ1-3, with TRBD1 as a possible D gene (5 bases). Trimming took off 2 bases at V and 4 bases at J, with 16 bases between the two ends. This CDR3 has 16 residues. Per germline, CDR1 SGHRS and CDR2 YFSETQ. The CDR3 DNA reads TGCGCCAGCAGCTTTACAGGACTCGCCCAAGGAAACACCATATATTTT. Its protein product is CASSFTGLAQGNTIYF. The variable domain in full, completed from reference TRBV5-1 and TRBJ1-3, reads KAGVTQTPRYLIKTRGQQVTLSCSPISGHRSVSWYQQTPGQGLQFLFEYFSETQRNKGNFPGRFSGRQFSNSRSEMNVSTLELGDSALYLCASSFTGLAQGNTIYFGEGSWLTVV.

This chain joins TRBV21-1 and TRBJ2-1; the DNA was not compared with TRBD2, the D call given in the table. TRBV21-1 is a documented pseudogene. There are 14 residues in the CDR3. The CDR3 is CASSKAGGINEQFF. The CDR3 coding sequence is TGTGCCAGCAGCAAAGCGGGAGGGATCAATGAGCAGTTCTTC.

This clone was seen once. V usage is TRBV11-2 and J usage is TRBJ1-2; a weak D match, TRBD1 (6 bases). The CDR3 spans 14 residues. With 1 base removed from V and 7 bases from J, the gap between germline ends came to 13 bases. Germline CDR1 SGHAT, CDR2 FQNNGV. Here the CDR3 reads CASSLVGGGAGYTF. CDR3 DNA sequence: TGTGCCAGCAGCTTAGTCGGCGGGGGGGCTGGCTACACCTTC.

This clone was observed a single time. The chain joins TRBV7-7 to TRBJ2-5; TRBD1 might be the D (6 bases). The germline V and J ends were trimmed by 5 bases and 2 bases, with 9 bases remaining between them. From germline, CDR1 is SSHAT and CDR2 FNYEAQ (reference sequence). The CDR3 extends over 13 amino acids. DNA of the CDR3: TGTGCCAGCAGCCTTGACAGGCAAGAGACCCAGTACTTC. This sequence encodes CASSLDRQETQYF.

This clone was recorded only once. The chain combines TRBV28 with TRBJ2-5; D remains unclear. The V and J ends lost 5 bases and 3 bases respectively, with 13 bases between them. The CDR3 length is 14 residues. Per the germline V gene, CDR1 is MDHEN and CDR2 is SYDVKM. The CDR3 here is CASSPPTREETQYF. CDR3 DNA sequence: TGTGCCAGCAGTCCCCCCACACGGGAAGAGACCCAGTACTTC.

V usage is TRBV19 and J usage is TRBJ1-2; the match to TRBD1 covers 7 bases. V was pared by 4 bases and J by 5 bases, with 7 bases of the junction left unmatched. There are 14 residues in the CDR3. Germline CDR1 and CDR2: LNHDA and SQIVND (reference sequence). The CDR3 sequence: CASSKGDRKYGYTF. Written as DNA, the CDR3 is TGTGCCAGTAGTAAGGGGGACAGAAAGTATGGCTACACCTTC.

This sequence joins TRBV10-3 and TRBJ1-3; possible D gene TRBD1, 5 bases. CDR1 and CDR2 (germline): ENHRY, SYGVKD. This CDR3 has 14 amino acids. V lost 5 bases, J lost 2 bases, and 10 bases lay in between. Here the CDR3 DNA reads TGTGCCATCAGTATCGGGGGAGCTGGAAACACCATATATTTT. Amino acids: CAISIGGAGNTIYF.

This chain links TRBV2 with TRBJ2-5; 10 bases are a match to TRBD2. The junction had 17 bases not matched to a gene; V was cut back by 5 bases and J by 5 bases. Germline-derived CDR1 and CDR2 are SNHLY and FYNNEI. This CDR3 contains 18 residues. The CDR3 DNA sequence: TGTGCCAGCAGTAGAAGAGCAAATAGCGGGGGGACTGGGGAGACCCAGTACTTC. Translation: CASSRRANSGGTGETQYF. The whole variable domain, filled in from reference TRBV2 and TRBJ2-5, reads EPEVTQTPSHQVTQMGQEVILRCVPISNHLYFYWYRQILGQKVEFLVSFYNNEISEKSEIFDDQFSVERPDGSNFTLKIRSTKLEDSAMYFCASSRRANSGGTGETQYFGPGTRLLVL.

The chain employs TRBV27 and TRBJ2-7; the match to TRBD1 covers 8 bases. Germline lookup yields CDR1 MNHEY and CDR2 SMNVEV (reference sequence). The CDR3 extends over 13 amino acids. The V gene end was trimmed by 5 bases and the J gene end by 6 bases; junction bases not matched to a gene: 6. CDR3 coding DNA: TGTGCCAGCAGTGACAGGGGACGGCCCGAGCAGTACGTC. Translation gives CASSDRGRPEQYV.

V usage is TRBV2 and J usage is TRBJ2-1, with TRBD1 matching 7 bases. V dropped 3 bases and J dropped 4; count of bases not matched to a gene: 6. The CDR3 consists of 15 residues. CDR1 and CDR2 from the germline V gene are SNHLY and FYNNEI. CDR3 bases: TGTGCCAGCAGTGATGGTACAGGGGTTTACAATGAGCAGTTCTTC. This codes for CASSDGTGVYNEQFF.

The genes are TRBV7-2 and TRBJ1-6; D is possibly TRBD1 (5 bases). The V end lost 5 bases, the J end lost 8 bases, and 13 bases lay between the germline ends. The CDR3 totals 14 residues. Per germline, CDR1 SGHTA and CDR2 FQGNSA. The CDR3 nucleotides are TGTGCCAGCAGCCCTGAGGGGAAGGATTCACCCCTCCACTTT. This encodes CASSPEGKDSPLHF.

This chain joins TRBV18 and TRBJ1-4; the D is unclear. V was clipped by 3 bases and J by 2 bases, with 7 bases between them. Per the germline V gene, CDR1 is KGHSH and CDR2 is LQKENI. This CDR3 contains 14 residues. Written as DNA, the CDR3 is TGTGCCAGCTCACCCTACAGTACTAATGAAAAACTGTTTTTT. It is translated as CASSPYSTNEKLFF.